What follows are 12 T cell receptor beta chains derived from one specimen sequenced in a study of Tregs in tolerant kidney transplant recipients. Sequencing used immunoSEQ multiplex PCR; TCRdb keeps in-frame clones, though not all of them. The data show about 77,000 clones, with under 98% seen just once and roughly 0.6% held by the top ten. The input for sequencing was CD4+ T cells from blood, taken before the transplant. The receptors derive from a human donor who received a combined kidney and bone marrow transplant.

V gene TRBV4-2 combines with J gene TRBJ2-7, with 7 positions matching TRBD1. CDR1 and CDR2 from the germline V gene are LGHNA and YNFKEQ. Trimming cost V 1 base and J 6 bases; bases outside gene matches: 12. This CDR3 has 16 residues. CDR3 DNA sequence: TGTGCCAGCAGCCAAGCCCAGAAGACAGGGACGGGCGAGCAGTACTTC. Its protein product is CASSQAQKTGTGEQYF.

The sample holds one count of this clone. J is TRBJ2-7 and V is TRBV10-2; 8 bases align to TRBD1. The CDR3 is 13 amino acids. The germline V gene encodes CDR1 WSHSY and CDR2 SAAADI. V dropped 8 bases and J dropped 7; count of bases not matched to a gene: 10. The CDR3 DNA is TGCGCCAGCGGGGACAGGACCCTTCGGGAGCAGTACTTC. It encodes CASGDRTLREQYF.

This chain links TRBV7-3 with TRBJ1-6; the match to TRBD1 covers 7 bases. The germline V gene encodes CDR1 SGHTA and CDR2 FQGTGA. After removal of 5 bases from V and 8 bases from J, the junction contained 3 bases not matched to a gene. CDR3 length: 13 amino acids. CDR3: CASSRGQDSPLHF. DNA of the CDR3: TGTGCCAGCAGCAGGGGGCAGGATTCACCCCTCCACTTT.

The rearrangement links TRBV21-1 to TRBJ2-1; the DNA was not compared with TRBD1, the D call given in the table. TRBV21-1 is deemed a pseudogene. CDR3 length: 18 amino acids. Here the CDR3 reads CASSKAGKATGTNNEQFF. Here the CDR3 DNA reads TGTGCCAGCAGCAAAGCGGGGAAGGCGACAGGGACCAACAATGAGCAGTTCTTC.

The chain links TRBV4-1 to TRBJ1-1; 7 nucleotides line up with TRBD1. J gave up 4 bases and V 4 bases, and 15 bases lay outside the gene matches. Germline CDR1 is MGHRA and CDR2 is YSYEKL. This CDR3 is 17 amino acids long. The CDR3 DNA reads as TGCGCCAGCAGCCCACGCGGCTTAAGGCAGGGGGGCACTGAAGCTTTCTTT. Translating gives CASSPRGLRQGGTEAFF.

This chain links TRBV30 with TRBJ1-1, with D unclear. Germline loops: CDR1 GTSNPN, CDR2 SVGIG (reference sequence). The CDR3 runs 14 residues. V lost 2 bases, J lost 11 bases, and 21 bases lay in between. The CDR3 reads CAWSPPSYTGGAFF. CDR3 DNA: TGTGCCTGGAGTCCACCGTCGTACACTGGCGGGGCTTTCTTT.

The rearrangement links TRBV10-3 to TRBJ2-1; 10 positions agree with TRBD2. The germline gives CDR1 ENHRY, CDR2 SYGVKD. Losses at the gene ends were 9 bases for V and 6 bases for J; bases not matched to a gene: 11. This CDR3 has 15 residues. The CDR3 is CAMRGEIAGGNEQFF. CDR3 sequence (DNA): TGTGCCATGAGGGGGGAGATAGCGGGGGGCAATGAGCAGTTCTTC.

The chain couples TRBV7-2 to TRBJ1-6; tentatively, D is TRBD1 (5 bases). V dropped 5 bases and J dropped 10 bases, with 18 bases sitting between them. CDR3 size: 15 residues. CDR1 and CDR2 from the germline V gene are SGHTA and FQGNSA. The CDR3 DNA follows: TGTGCCAGCAGCCCTCGGGCAGGGCGGGACTCACCCCTCCACTTT. Translating it yields CASSPRAGRDSPLHF.

The CDR3 coding sequence is TGTGCCAGCAGCGTACAGGGGGCGAGGAGCGGTGAAGCTTTCTTT. It encodes CASSVQGARSGEAFF. The V call is TRBV9, the J call TRBJ1-1, with 8 bases matching TRBD1. J gave up 7 bases and V 1 base, and 9 bases lay outside the gene matches. The CDR3 contains 15 residues. Germline values: CDR1 SGDLS, CDR2 YYNGEE.

About this clone itself: Additional DNA sequences in this sample encode the identical CDR3. The chain couples TRBV27 to TRBJ2-7, with 9 bases fitting TRBD1. CDR3 size: 15 residues. Germline CDR1 MNHEY, CDR2 SMNVEV (reference sequence). The J segment lost 0 bases and the V segment lost 1 base, leaving 1 base of the junction unmatched. CDR3: CASSLLGQGSYEQYF. The CDR3 bases are TGTGCCAGCAGTTTATTGGGACAGGGCTCCTACGAGCAGTACTTC.

V is TRBV11-3 and J is TRBJ2-1; possibly TRBD2 for D (6 bases). Germline assignment: CDR1 SGHNT and CDR2 YENEEA. The CDR3 length is 17 residues. V lost 0 bases and J 7 bases, leaving 19 bases between the germline ends. CDR3 nucleotide sequence: TGTGCCAGCAGCTTAGATGCCGGTGCGGGGAGGACAAATGAGCAGTTCTTC. Translated: CASSLDAGAGRTNEQFF.

The rearrangement joins TRBV29-1 to TRBJ2-7, with 8 bases lining up with TRBD2. The CDR3 runs 13 residues. The germline V gene encodes CDR1 SQVTM and CDR2 ANQGSEA. V was pared by 3 bases and J by 2 bases, with 3 bases of the junction left unmatched. CDR3 residues: CSVEDGGAYEQYF. DNA for the CDR3: TGCAGCGTTGAGGACGGGGGGGCCTACGAGCAGTACTTC.